These 29 T cell receptor beta chains were all obtained from the same sample, sequenced in a study of shared clonotypes between healthy human individuals. Sequencing was performed with immunoSEQ multiplex PCR; in TCRdb, only in-frame clones are kept and a portion is missing. This table holds fewer than 600,000 clones, 70% to 80% found once. The sample taken for sequencing was PBMCs. All receptors come from a woman in her 40s in good health. Some clones in this sample may be carry-over from other donors' samples.

V gene TRBV9 combines with J gene TRBJ2-1, with 11 bases lining up with TRBD1. V shed 4 bases, J shed 8 bases, and the junction held 11 bases outside the gene matches. The CDR3 spans 16 residues. Germline loops: CDR1 SGDLS, CDR2 YYNGEE. CDR3 DNA: TGTGCCAGCAGCCCGCCCGGGACAGGGGGGGTGTATGAGCAGTTCTTC. Translated, it gives CASSPPGTGGVYEQFF.

This rearrangement joins TRBV11-2 to TRBJ1-5; D call uncertain. The length of the CDR3 is 17 residues. CDR1 is SGHAT, CDR2 FQNNGV, per germline. Trimming left V 5 bases short and J 2 bases short, with 19 bases between. CDR3 in amino acids: CASSPNFLIGGNQPQHF. Here the CDR3 DNA reads TGTGCCAGCAGCCCCAACTTTCTTATTGGGGGCAATCAGCCCCAGCATTTT.

V and J are TRBV10-2 and TRBJ2-7, with D unresolved. CDR1 WSHSY and CDR2 SAAADI come from the germline V gene. The length of the CDR3 is 8 residues. Trimming cost V 2 bases and J 10 bases, with 0 bases left between them. This CDR3 reads CASSEQYF. CDR3 bases: TGCGCCAGCAGTGAGCAGTACTTC.

The genes are TRBV6-4 and TRBJ2-2, with a tentative D call TRBD2 (5 bases). CDR1 and CDR2 from the germline V gene are MRHNA and SNTAGT. V lost 5 bases and J lost 7, with 11 bases in between. The CDR3 totals 13 residues. CDR3 DNA: TGTGCCAGCAGTTGGGCGGAGGACGGGGAGCTGTTTTTT. This translates into CASSWAEDGELFF.

This chain connects TRBV7-2 to TRBJ2-2; D gene unclear. There are 18 residues in the CDR3. Germline CDR1 reads SGHTA; CDR2 reads FQGNSA. V lost 2 bases, J lost 3 bases, and 19 bases lay in between. This chain's CDR3 is CASSLSPDQVVYTGELFF. In nucleotides, the CDR3 is TGTGCCAGCAGCTTATCCCCCGACCAGGTCGTTTACACCGGGGAGCTGTTTTTT.

This clone was seen only once. This chain links TRBV27 with TRBJ2-7; D tentatively fits TRBD1 or TRBD2 (6 bases each). This CDR3 contains 14 residues. Germline values: CDR1 MNHEY, CDR2 SMNVEV (reference sequence). Trimming took off 3 bases at V and 7 bases at J, with 16 bases between the two ends. CDR3: CASSFLGGRGEQYF. CDR3 sequence (DNA): TGTGCCAGCAGTTTTTTGGGGGGCAGGGGTGAGCAGTACTTC.

The gene calls are TRBV7-2 and TRBJ2-2; D is undetermined. CDR1 is SGHTA and CDR2 is FQGNSA in the germline V gene. The CDR3 consists of 13 residues. Trimming stripped 4 bases from V and 4 bases from J, with 7 bases between. CDR3 residues: CASSSRLTGELFF. The CDR3 DNA reads as TGTGCCAGCAGCTCCAGACTCACCGGGGAGCTGTTTTTT.

This rearrangement joins TRBV29-1 to TRBJ2-2, with a possible D match to TRBD1 (6 bases). From germline, CDR1 is SQVTM and CDR2 ANQGSEA. V shed 1 base and J shed 6 bases, with 12 bases lying between them. This CDR3 region has 14 residues. In nucleotides, the CDR3 is TGCAGCGTTGAAGTGGGACAATTCTCCGGGGAGCTGTTTTTT. It is translated as CSVEVGQFSGELFF.

The rearrangement links TRBV5-1 to TRBJ2-5; the D gene is possibly TRBD2 (6 bases). The DNA end favors TRBJ2-7, so the J call may be wrong. The CDR3 has 15 amino acids. Per germline, CDR1 SGHRS and CDR2 YFSETQ. The CDR3 protein is CASSFPPGGSYEQYF. The CDR3 bases are TGCGCCAGCAGCTTCCCTCCCGGGGGCTCCTACGAGCAGTACTTC.

This clone appeared once. The chain recombines TRBV7-3 with TRBJ2-7, with TRBD2 matching over 7 bases. This CDR3 has 14 residues. Germline V gene lookup returns CDR1 SGHTA and CDR2 FQGTGA. V lost 5 bases and J lost 1; bases outside the gene matches: 5. The CDR3 DNA follows: TGTGCCAGCAGCCCACCGGGACTATCCTACGAGCAGTACTTC. Protein: CASSPPGLSYEQYF.

The chain is built from TRBV18 and TRBJ2-7; D might be TRBD1 (6 bases). This CDR3 has 14 amino acids. V was trimmed by 6 bases and J by 4 bases, leaving 16 bases between them. CDR1 KGHSH and CDR2 LQKENI come from the germline V gene. The CDR3 region is CASSQEGDQYEQYF. The CDR3, as DNA: TGTGCCAGCTCCCAAGAGGGGGACCAATACGAGCAGTACTTC.

The V and J genes are TRBV28 and TRBJ2-1; 11 nucleotides line up with TRBD1. The CDR3 runs 15 residues. Unmatched junction bases numbered 6, after V lost 5 bases and J lost 6 bases. The V gene's germline CDR1 is MDHEN and CDR2 SYDVKM. The CDR3 is CASSAPGQGGNEQFF. The CDR3 bases are TGTGCCAGCAGTGCGCCGGGACAGGGGGGCAATGAGCAGTTCTTC.

This clone is a singleton in its sample. Additional DNA sequences in this sample encode the identical CDR3. The gene calls are TRBV5-4 and TRBJ2-7, with TRBD1 as a possible D gene (6 bases). Deletions cut 0 bases from V and 0 bases from J, with 7 bases between. CDR1 and CDR2 (germline): SGHNT, YYREEE (reference sequence). This CDR3 contains 14 residues. The DNA of the CDR3 is TGTGCCAGCAGCTTGGGACAGGCCTCCTACGAGCAGTACTTC. It is translated as CASSLGQASYEQYF.

This clone was recorded once. This chain joins TRBV19 and TRBJ1-2; TRBD1 might be the D (5 bases). Per the germline V gene, CDR1 is LNHDA and CDR2 is SQIVND (reference sequence). The CDR3 has 14 residues. V lost 8 bases and J lost 2, with 15 bases in between. The CDR3 is CASSRAAGNYGYTF. The CDR3 DNA is TGTGCCAGTTCCAGGGCGGCCGGGAACTATGGCTACACCTTC.

This clone was seen a few times. This chain uses TRBV11-3 with TRBJ2-2, with 8 positions matching TRBD2. V lost 5 bases and J lost 4; bases outside the gene matches: 6. Germline CDR1 is SGHNT and CDR2 is YENEEA. CDR3 length: 15 residues. The CDR3 DNA follows: TGTGCCAGCAGCCCCTCCCGGGAGGGCACCGGGGAGCTGTTTTTT. This sequence encodes CASSPSREGTGELFF. Drawing the rest from reference TRBV11-3 and TRBJ2-2, the complete variable domain is EAGVVQSPRYKIIEKKQPVAFWCNPISGHNTLYWYLQNLGQGPELLIRYENEEAVDDSQLPKDRFSAERLKGVDSTLKIQPAELGDSAVYLCASSPSREGTGELFFGEGSRLTVL.

About this clone: A read error is likely, as this CDR3 ends without the conserved phenylalanine or tryptophan. The chain uses TRBV2 and TRBJ2-7; D possibly corresponds to TRBD2 (6 bases). The CDR3 is 12 residues long. Trimming took 5 bases from V and 7 from J, leaving 12 bases between them. Germline values: CDR1 SNHLY, CDR2 FYNNEI. The CDR3 sequence: CASSPDREEQYL. As DNA, the CDR3 is TGTGCCAGCAGTCCCGACCGGGAGGAGCAGTACCTC.

The chain couples TRBV28 to TRBJ2-5; D perhaps matches TRBD2 (7 bases). CDR1 and CDR2 (germline): MDHEN, SYDVKM. Trimming stripped 4 bases from V and 5 bases from J, with 14 bases between. The CDR3 has 14 residues. Written as DNA, the CDR3 is TGTGCCAGCAGTTCCGGGGGGCTCGGGGAGACCCAGTACTTC. This translates into CASSSGGLGETQYF.

The chain couples TRBV6-4 to TRBJ2-1; D is unclear. The CDR3 is 11 amino acids. The germline V gene encodes CDR1 MRHNA and CDR2 SNTAGT. The V and J ends lost 6 bases and 9 bases respectively, with 9 bases between them. The CDR3 nucleotides are TGTGCCAGCAGGCCCCTCCCTGAGCAGTTCTTC. Its protein is CASRPLPEQFF.

The rearrangement links TRBV29-1 to TRBJ2-7; D gene unclear. V was clipped by 6 bases and J by 2 bases, with 11 bases between them. CDR1 and CDR2 from the germline V gene are SQVTM and ANQGSEA. This CDR3 is 12 amino acids long. The CDR3 sequence is CSVTGGAYEQYF. The CDR3 coding sequence is TGCAGCGTGACCGGCGGAGCCTACGAGCAGTACTTC.

Note on this clone: Within the sample, other DNA sequences also encode this same CDR3. This chain uses TRBV18 with TRBJ2-1; perhaps TRBD1 as D (6 bases). Germline-derived CDR1 and CDR2 are KGHSH and LQKENI. Trimming shortened V by 0 bases and J by 4 bases, and 16 bases separated the two germline ends. The CDR3 consists of 17 residues. The CDR3 DNA sequence: TGTGCCAGCTCACCACCCAAAAAAGGGACATCATACAATGAGCAGTTCTTC. It translates to CASSPPKKGTSYNEQFF.

The J gene is TRBJ2-7, the V gene TRBV7-2, with a weak D call TRBD2 (5 bases). CDR3 size: 13 residues. Deletions cut 0 bases from V and 6 bases from J, with 9 bases between. Germline assignment: CDR1 SGHTA and CDR2 FQGNSA. The chain's CDR3 is CASSLAIASEQYF. The DNA of the CDR3 is TGTGCCAGCAGCTTAGCCATAGCGTCCGAGCAGTACTTC.

The rearrangement joins TRBV5-4 to TRBJ2-5; 7 bases agree with TRBD1. Germline trimming cut 4 bases from V and 2 bases from J; bases unmatched to any gene: 5. Per germline, CDR1 SGHNT and CDR2 YYREEE (reference sequence). This CDR3 is 14 amino acids long. The CDR3 region is CASSPRGQQETQYF. The CDR3 region has the DNA TGTGCCAGCAGCCCAAGGGGGCAGCAAGAGACCCAGTACTTC.

The chain uses TRBV6-4 and TRBJ2-3; no firm D call. Germline CDR1 is MRHNA and CDR2 is SNTAGT. The V gene lost 2 bases and the J gene lost 0 bases, with 9 bases spanning the gap. The CDR3 length is 15 residues. Written as DNA, the CDR3 is TGTGCCAGCAGTGACGCTCGGTCTAGCACAGATACGCAGTATTTT. Translating it yields CASSDARSSTDTQYF.

The chain joins TRBV13 to TRBJ2-7; 7 positions agree with TRBD1. V was pared by 1 base and J by 3 bases, with 3 bases of the junction left unmatched. The CDR3 is 14 amino acids. Germline CDR1 is PRHDT and CDR2 is FYEKMQ (reference sequence). CDR3 residues: CASSLVNRGYEQYF. The CDR3 DNA is TGTGCCAGCAGCTTAGTAAACAGGGGCTACGAGCAGTACTTC.

This clone was seen a single time. The CDR3 spells CASSRASGQPNEKLFF. CDR3 nucleotide sequence: TGTGCCAGCAGTCGCGCATCGGGACAGCCTAATGAAAAACTGTTTTTT. The gene calls are TRBV6-6 and TRBJ1-4, with TRBD1 matching over 7 bases. This CDR3 has 16 residues. Germline V lookup: CDR1 MNHNY, CDR2 SVGAGI (reference sequence). V was clipped by 5 bases and J by 3 bases; unmatched bases: 9.

The chain combines TRBV11-3 with TRBJ2-7, with 10 positions matching TRBD2. CDR3 length equals 14 residues. Germline lookup yields CDR1 SGHNT and CDR2 YENEEA. The J segment lost 9 bases and the V segment lost 0 bases, leaving 5 bases of the junction unmatched. DNA of the CDR3: TGTGCCAGCAGCTTAGAGGCTAGCGGGAGAGTGCAGTACTTC. This encodes CASSLEASGRVQYF.

CDR3 residues: CASTSTGANTEAFF. Written as DNA, the CDR3 is TGTGCCAGCACGTCGACAGGGGCAAACACTGAAGCTTTCTTT. This chain connects TRBV9 to TRBJ1-1; TRBD1 matches 8 bases. The germline CDR1 and CDR2 sequences are SGDLS and YYNGEE. Losses at the gene ends were 6 bases for V and 2 bases for J; bases not matched to a gene: 6. The CDR3 loop spans 14 amino acids.

The chain is built from TRBV2 and TRBJ2-1; tentative D call: TRBD1 (6 bases). This CDR3 has 14 residues. Looked up from germline, CDR1 is SNHLY and CDR2 is FYNNEI. Trimming removed 10 bases from V and 8 bases from J, with 21 bases in between. The CDR3 nucleotides read TGTGCCACAAAGACAGGTCCAGGGTTTGATGAGCAGTTCTTC. Translated, it gives CATKTGPGFDEQFF.

V usage is TRBV29-1 and J usage is TRBJ2-1, with D perhaps matching TRBD2 (6 bases). Trimming removed 4 bases at V and 5 bases at J, with 18 bases between. This CDR3 has 15 amino acids. The germline V gene has CDR1 SQVTM and CDR2 ANQGSEA. The CDR3 spells CSVGGGVTSNNEQFF. The CDR3 coding sequence is TGCAGCGTTGGGGGTGGAGTGACTAGTAACAATGAGCAGTTCTTC.